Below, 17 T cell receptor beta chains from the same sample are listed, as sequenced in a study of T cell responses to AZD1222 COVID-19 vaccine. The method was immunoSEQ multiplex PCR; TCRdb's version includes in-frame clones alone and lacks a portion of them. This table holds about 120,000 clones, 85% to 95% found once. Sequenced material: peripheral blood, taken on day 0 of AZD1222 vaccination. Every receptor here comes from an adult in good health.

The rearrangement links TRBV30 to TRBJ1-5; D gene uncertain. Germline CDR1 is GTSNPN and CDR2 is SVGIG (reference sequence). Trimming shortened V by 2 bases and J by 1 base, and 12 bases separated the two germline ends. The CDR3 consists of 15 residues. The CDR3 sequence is CAWSKGGSSNQPQHF. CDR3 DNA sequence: TGTGCCTGGAGTAAGGGCGGGTCGAGCAATCAGCCCCAGCATTTT.

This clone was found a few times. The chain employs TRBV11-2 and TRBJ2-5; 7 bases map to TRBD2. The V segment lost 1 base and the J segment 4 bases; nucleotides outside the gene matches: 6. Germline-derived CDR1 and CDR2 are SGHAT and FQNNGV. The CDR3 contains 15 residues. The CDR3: CASSLGAGVRETQYF. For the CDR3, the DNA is TGTGCCAGCAGCTTAGGTGCGGGGGTACGAGAGACCCAGTACTTC. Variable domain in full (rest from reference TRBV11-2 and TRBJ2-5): EAGVAQSPRYKIIEKRQSVAFWCNPISGHATLYWYQQILGQGPKLLIQFQNNGVVDDSQLPKDRFSAERLKGVDSTLKIQPAKLEDSAVYLCASSLGAGVRETQYFGPGTRLLVL.

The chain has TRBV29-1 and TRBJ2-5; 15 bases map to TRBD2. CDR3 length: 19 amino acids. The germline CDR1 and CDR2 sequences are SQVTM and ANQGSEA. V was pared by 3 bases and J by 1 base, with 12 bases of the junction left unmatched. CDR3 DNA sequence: TGCAGCGTTGACGGCAGGGCGGGACTAGCGGGGGGTCTCCAAGAGACCCAGTACTTC. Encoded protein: CSVDGRAGLAGGLQETQYF.

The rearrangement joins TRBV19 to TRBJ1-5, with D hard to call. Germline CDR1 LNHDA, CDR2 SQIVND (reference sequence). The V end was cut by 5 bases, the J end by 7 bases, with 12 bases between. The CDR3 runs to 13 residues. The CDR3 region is CASSPRRVQPQHF. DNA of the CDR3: TGTGCCAGTAGTCCCCGTCGGGTCCAGCCCCAGCATTTT.

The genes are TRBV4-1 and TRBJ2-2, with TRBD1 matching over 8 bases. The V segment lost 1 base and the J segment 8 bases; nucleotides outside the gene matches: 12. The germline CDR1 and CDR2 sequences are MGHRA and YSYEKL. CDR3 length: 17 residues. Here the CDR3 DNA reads TGCGCCAGCAGCCAAGTGGGATCGGACAGGGTAACAGGGGAGCTGTTTTTT. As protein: CASSQVGSDRVTGELFF.

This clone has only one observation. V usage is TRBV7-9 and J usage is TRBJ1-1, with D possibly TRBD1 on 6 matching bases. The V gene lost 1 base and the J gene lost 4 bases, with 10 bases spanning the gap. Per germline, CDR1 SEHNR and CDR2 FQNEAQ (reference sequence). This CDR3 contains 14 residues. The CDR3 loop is CASSLEGGFTEAFF. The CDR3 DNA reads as TGTGCCAGCAGCTTAGAAGGGGGATTCACTGAAGCTTTCTTT.

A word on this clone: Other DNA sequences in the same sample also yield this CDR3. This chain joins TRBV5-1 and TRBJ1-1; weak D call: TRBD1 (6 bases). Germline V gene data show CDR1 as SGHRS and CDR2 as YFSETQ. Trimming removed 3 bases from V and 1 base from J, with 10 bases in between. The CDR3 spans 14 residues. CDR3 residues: CASSSGQPNTEAFF. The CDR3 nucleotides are TGCGCCAGCAGCTCAGGACAGCCGAACACTGAAGCTTTCTTT.

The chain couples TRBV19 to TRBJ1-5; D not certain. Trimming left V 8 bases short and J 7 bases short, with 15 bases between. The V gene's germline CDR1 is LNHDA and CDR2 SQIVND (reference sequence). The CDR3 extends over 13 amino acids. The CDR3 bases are TGTGCCAGTCAAGTGGAGGGCCGGCAGCCCCAGCATTTT. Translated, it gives CASQVEGRQPQHF.

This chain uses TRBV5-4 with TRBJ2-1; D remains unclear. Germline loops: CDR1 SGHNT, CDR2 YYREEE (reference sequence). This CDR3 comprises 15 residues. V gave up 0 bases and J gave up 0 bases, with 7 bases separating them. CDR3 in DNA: TGTGCCAGCAGCTTGGCATCAAACTCCTACAATGAGCAGTTCTTC. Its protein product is CASSLASNSYNEQFF.

Written as DNA, the CDR3 is TGCAGCGTTGAGAGCCGGCTGGGATACACTGAAGCTTTCTTT. This sequence encodes CSVESRLGYTEAFF. The J gene is TRBJ1-1, the V gene TRBV29-1, with D unclear. Per germline, CDR1 SQVTM and CDR2 ANQGSEA. Trimming removed 3 bases at V and 3 bases at J, with 14 bases between. The CDR3 has 14 residues.

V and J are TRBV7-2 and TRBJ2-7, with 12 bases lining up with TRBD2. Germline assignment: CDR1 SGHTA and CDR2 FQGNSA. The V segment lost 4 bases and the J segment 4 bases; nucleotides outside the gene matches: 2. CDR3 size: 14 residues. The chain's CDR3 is CASSSSGGAYEQYF. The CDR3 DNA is TGTGCCAGCAGCTCTAGCGGGGGGGCTTACGAGCAGTACTTC.

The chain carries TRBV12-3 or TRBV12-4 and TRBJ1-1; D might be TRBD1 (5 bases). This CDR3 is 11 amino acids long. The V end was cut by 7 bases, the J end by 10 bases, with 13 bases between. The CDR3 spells CASTLGDGAFF. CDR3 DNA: TGTGCCAGCACCTTGGGGGACGGAGCTTTCTTT.

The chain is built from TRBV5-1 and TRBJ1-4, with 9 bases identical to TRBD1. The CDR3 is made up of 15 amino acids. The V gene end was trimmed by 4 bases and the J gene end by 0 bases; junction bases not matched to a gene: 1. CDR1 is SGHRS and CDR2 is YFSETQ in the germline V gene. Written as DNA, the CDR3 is TGCGCCAGCAGCAGACAGGGGGCAACTAATGAAAAACTGTTTTTT. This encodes CASSRQGATNEKLFF.

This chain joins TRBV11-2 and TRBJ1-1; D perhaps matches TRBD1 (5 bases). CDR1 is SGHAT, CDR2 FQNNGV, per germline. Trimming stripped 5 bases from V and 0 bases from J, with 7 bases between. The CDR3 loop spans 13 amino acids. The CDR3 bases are TGTGCCAGCAGCCAAGGGGTGAACACTGAAGCTTTCTTT. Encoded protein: CASSQGVNTEAFF.

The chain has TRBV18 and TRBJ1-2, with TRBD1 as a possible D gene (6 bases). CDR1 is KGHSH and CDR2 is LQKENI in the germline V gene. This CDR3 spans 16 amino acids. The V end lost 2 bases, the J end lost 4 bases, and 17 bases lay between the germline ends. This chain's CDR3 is CASSPATGNIGYGYTF. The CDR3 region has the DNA TGTGCCAGCTCACCAGCGACAGGCAATATTGGCTATGGCTACACCTTC. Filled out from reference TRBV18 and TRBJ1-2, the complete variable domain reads NAGVMQNPRHLVRRRGQEARLRCSPMKGHSHVYWYRQLPEEGLKFMVYLQKENIIDESGMPKERFSAEFPKEGPSILRIQQVVRGDSAAYFCASSPATGNIGYGYTFGSGTRLTVV.

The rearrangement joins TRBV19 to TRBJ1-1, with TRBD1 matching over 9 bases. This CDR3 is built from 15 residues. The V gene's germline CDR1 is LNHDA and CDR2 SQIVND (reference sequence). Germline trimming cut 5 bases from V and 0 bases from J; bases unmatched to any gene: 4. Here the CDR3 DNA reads TGTGCCAGTAGTGGGGACAGGGCCCTGAACACTGAAGCTTTCTTT. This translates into CASSGDRALNTEAFF. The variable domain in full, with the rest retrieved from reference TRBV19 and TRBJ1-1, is DGGITQSPKYLFRKEGQNVTLSCEQNLNHDAMYWYRQDPGQGLRLIYYSQIVNDFQKGDIAEGYSVSREKKESFPLTVTSAQKNPTAFYLCASSGDRALNTEAFFGQGTRLTVV.

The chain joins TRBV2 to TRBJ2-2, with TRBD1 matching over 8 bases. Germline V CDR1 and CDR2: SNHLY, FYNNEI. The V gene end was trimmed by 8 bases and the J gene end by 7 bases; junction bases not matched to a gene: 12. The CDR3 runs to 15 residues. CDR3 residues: CASRETGAVSGELFF. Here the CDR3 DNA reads TGTGCCAGCCGGGAGACAGGGGCGGTTAGCGGGGAGCTGTTTTTT.